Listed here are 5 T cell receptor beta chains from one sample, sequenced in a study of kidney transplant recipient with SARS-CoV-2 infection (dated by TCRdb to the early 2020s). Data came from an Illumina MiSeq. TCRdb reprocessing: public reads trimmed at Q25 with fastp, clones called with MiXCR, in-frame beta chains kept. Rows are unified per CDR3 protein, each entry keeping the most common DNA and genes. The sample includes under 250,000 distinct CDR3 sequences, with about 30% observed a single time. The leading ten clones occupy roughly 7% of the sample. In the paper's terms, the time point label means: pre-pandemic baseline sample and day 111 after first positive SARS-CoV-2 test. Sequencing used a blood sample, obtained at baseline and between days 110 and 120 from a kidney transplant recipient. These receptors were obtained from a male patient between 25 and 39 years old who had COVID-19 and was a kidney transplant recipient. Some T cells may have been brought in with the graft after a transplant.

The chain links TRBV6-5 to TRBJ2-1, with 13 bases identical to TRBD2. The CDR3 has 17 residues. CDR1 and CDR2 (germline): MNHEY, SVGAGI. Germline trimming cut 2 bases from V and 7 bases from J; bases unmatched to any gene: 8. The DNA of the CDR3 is TGTGCCAGCAGTTACCATGGACTAGCGGGGGCGGGGAATGAGCAGTTCTTC. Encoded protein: CASSYHGLAGAGNEQFF.

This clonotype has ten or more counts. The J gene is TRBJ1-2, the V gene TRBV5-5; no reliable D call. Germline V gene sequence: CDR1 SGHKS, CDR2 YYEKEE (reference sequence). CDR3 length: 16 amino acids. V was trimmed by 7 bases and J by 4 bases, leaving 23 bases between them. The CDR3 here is CASLMRVSRKTYGYTF. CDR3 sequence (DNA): TGTGCCAGCCTTATGCGTGTCTCGCGAAAGACCTATGGCTACACCTTC.

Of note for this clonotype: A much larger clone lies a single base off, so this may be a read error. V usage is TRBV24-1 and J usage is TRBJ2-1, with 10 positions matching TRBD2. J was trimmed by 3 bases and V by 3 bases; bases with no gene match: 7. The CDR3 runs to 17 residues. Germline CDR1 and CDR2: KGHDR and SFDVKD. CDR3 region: CATSDDLAGADYNEQFF. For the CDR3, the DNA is TGTGCCACCAGTGATGATCTAGCGGGAGCGGACTACAATGAGCAGTTCTTC.

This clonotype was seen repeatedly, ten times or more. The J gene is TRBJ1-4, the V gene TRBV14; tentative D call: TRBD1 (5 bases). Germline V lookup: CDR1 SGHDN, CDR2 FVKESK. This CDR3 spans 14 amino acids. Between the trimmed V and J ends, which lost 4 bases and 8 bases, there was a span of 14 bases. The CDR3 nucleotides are TGTGCCAGCAGCCGGGACTCCAGTGGGGAAAAACTGTTTTTT. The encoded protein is CASSRDSSGEKLFF.

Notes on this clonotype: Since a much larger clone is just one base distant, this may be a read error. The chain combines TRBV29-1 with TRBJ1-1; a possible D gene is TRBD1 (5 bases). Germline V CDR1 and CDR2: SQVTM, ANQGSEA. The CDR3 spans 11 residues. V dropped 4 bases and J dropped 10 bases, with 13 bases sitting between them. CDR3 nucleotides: TGCAGCGTTGGACAGCGAAATGGAGCTTTCTTT. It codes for CSVGQRNGAFF.